This entry features one TCR beta chain sequence. The antigen remains undetermined. The data are from a study of T cell responses to AZD1222 COVID-19 vaccine. TCRdb's copy holds only in-frame clones and misses some; the assay was immunoSEQ multiplex PCR. The sample contains over 100,000 clones, around nine tenths of which appear only once. Trimming stripped 3 bases from V and 8 bases from J, with 16 bases between. From germline, CDR1 is DFQATT and CDR2 SNEGSKA (reference sequence). The CDR3 contains 13 residues. Findings and caveats of the study: The donors showed a predominance of white British ancestry and of females, with possible underestimation of clonal diversity. The number of AZD1222 recipients seropositive at baseline was only five or six. When two AZD1222 doses had been given, Spike-specific TCR breadth and depth rose. In the spike-specific TCR repertoire, nearly half reportedly target unmutated variant regions.

This TCR came from an adult in good health. The source material was peripheral blood, sampled on day 0 of AZD1222 vaccination. The chain couples TRBV20-1 to TRBJ1-2; D perhaps matches TRBD1 (6 bases). CDR3 loop: CSASGQPYPGYTF. CDR3 bases: TGCAGTGCTAGTGGACAGCCGTATCCCGGCTACACCTTC.